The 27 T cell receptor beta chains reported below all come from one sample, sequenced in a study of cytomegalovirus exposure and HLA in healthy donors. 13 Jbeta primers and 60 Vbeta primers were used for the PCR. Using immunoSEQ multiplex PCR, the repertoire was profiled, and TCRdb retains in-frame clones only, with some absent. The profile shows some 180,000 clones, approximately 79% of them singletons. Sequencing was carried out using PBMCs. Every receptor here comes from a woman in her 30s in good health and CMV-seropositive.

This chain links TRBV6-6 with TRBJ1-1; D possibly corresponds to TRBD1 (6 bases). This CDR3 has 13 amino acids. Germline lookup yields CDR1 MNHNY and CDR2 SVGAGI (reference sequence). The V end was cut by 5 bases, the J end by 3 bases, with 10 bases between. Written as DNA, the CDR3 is TGTGCCAGCAGTCGCCGGACAGACACTGAAGCTTTCTTT. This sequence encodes CASSRRTDTEAFF.

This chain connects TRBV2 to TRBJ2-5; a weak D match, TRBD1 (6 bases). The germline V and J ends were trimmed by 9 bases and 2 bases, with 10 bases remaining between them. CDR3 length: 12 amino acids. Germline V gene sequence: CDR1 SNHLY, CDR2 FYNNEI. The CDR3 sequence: CASSGQQETQYF. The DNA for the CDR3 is TGTGCCAGTTCGGGACAACAAGAGACCCAGTACTTC. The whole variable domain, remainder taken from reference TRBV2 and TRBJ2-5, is EPEVTQTPSHQVTQMGQEVILRCVPISNHLYFYWYRQILGQKVEFLVSFYNNEISEKSEIFDDQFSVERPDGSNFTLKIRSTKLEDSAMYFCASSGQQETQYFGPGTRLLVL.

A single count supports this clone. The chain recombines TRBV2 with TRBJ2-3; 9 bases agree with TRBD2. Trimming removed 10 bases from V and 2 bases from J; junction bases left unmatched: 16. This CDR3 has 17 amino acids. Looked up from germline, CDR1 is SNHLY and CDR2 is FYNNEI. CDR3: CATPHLRTSEDTDTQYF. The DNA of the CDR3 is TGTGCCACCCCCCATCTGAGGACTAGCGAAGACACAGATACGCAGTATTTT. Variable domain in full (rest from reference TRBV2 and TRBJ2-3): EPEVTQTPSHQVTQMGQEVILRCVPISNHLYFYWYRQILGQKVEFLVSFYNNEISEKSEIFDDQFSVERPDGSNFTLKIRSTKLEDSAMYFCATPHLRTSEDTDTQYFGPGTRLTVL.

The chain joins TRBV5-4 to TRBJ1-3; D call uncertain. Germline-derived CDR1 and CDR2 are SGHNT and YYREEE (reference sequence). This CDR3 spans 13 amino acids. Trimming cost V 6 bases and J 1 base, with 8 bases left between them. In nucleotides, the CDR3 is TGTGCCAGCACCACGGGGTCTGGAAACACCATATATTTT. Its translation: CASTTGSGNTIYF.

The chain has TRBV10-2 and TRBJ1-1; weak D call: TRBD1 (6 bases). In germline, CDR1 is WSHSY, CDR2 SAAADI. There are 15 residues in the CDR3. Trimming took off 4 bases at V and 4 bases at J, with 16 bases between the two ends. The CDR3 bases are TGCGCCAGCAGTGTTAGTGGGGGCTTCGGCACTGAAGCTTTCTTT. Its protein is CASSVSGGFGTEAFF.

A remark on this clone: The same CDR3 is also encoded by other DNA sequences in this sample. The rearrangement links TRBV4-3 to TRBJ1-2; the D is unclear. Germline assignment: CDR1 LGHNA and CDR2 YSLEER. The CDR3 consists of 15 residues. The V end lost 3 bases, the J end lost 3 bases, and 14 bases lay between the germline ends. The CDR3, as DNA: TGCGCCAGCAGCCACCTCCGGGGAGGAGACTATGGCTACACCTTC. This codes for CASSHLRGGDYGYTF.

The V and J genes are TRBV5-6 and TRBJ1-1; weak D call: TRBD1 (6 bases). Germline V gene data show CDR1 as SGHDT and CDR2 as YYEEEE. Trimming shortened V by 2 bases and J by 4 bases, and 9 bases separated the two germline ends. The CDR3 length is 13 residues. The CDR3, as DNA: TGTGCCAGCAGCTTACGACAGGCCACTGAAGCTTTCTTT. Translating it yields CASSLRQATEAFF.

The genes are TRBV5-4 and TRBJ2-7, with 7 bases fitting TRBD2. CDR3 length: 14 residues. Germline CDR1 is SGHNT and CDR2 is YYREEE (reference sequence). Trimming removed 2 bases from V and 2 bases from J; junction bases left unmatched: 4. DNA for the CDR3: TGTGCCAGCAGCTTTCTACGGGGGGCCTACGAGCAGTACTTC. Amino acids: CASSFLRGAYEQYF.

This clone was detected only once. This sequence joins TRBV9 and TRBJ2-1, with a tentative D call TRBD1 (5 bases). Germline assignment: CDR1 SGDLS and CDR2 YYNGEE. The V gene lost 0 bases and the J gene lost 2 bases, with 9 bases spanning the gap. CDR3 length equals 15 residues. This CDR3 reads CASSVGGSTYNEQFF. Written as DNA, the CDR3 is TGTGCCAGCAGCGTAGGGGGCAGTACCTACAATGAGCAGTTCTTC.

CDR3 loop: CATSEGRDISYEQYF. As DNA, the CDR3 is TGTGCCACCAGCGAAGGGAGAGACATCTCCTACGAGCAGTACTTC. The rearrangement joins TRBV15 to TRBJ2-7; D perhaps matches TRBD2 (5 bases). Germline V gene sequence: CDR1 LNHNV, CDR2 YYDKDF (reference sequence). The V gene lost 5 bases and the J gene lost 0 bases, with 14 bases spanning the gap. The CDR3 is 15 amino acids.

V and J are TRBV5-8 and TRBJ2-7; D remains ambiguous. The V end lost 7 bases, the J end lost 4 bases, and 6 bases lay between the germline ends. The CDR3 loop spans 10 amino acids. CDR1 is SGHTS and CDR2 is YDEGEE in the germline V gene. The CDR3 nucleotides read TGTGCCAGCTTTTATTACGAGCAGTACTTC. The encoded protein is CASFYYEQYF. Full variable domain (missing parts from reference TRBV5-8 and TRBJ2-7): EAGVTQSPTHLIKTRGQQATLRCSPISGHTSVYWYQQALGLGLQFLLWYDEGEERNRGNFPPRFSGRQFPNYSSELNVNALELEDSALYLCASFYYEQYFGPGTRLTVT.

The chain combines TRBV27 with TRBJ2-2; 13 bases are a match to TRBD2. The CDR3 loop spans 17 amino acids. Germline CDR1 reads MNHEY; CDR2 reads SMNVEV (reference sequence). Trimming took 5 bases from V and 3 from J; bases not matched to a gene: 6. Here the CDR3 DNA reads TGTGCCAGCAGTCTCCAAGGACTAGCGGGAGACACCGGGGAGCTGTTTTTT. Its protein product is CASSLQGLAGDTGELFF.

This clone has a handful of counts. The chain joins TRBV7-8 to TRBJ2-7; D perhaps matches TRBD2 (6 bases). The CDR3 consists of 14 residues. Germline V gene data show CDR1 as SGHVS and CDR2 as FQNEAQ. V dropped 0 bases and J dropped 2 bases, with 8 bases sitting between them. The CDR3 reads CASSLATGAYEQYF. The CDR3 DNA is TGTGCCAGCAGCTTAGCGACGGGGGCCTACGAGCAGTACTTC.

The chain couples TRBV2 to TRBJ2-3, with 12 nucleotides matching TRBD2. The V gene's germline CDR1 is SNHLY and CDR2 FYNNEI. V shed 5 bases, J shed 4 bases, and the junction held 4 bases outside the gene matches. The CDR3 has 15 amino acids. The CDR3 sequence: CASSWTSGAADTQYF. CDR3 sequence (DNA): TGTGCCAGCAGTTGGACTAGCGGGGCGGCAGATACGCAGTATTTT.

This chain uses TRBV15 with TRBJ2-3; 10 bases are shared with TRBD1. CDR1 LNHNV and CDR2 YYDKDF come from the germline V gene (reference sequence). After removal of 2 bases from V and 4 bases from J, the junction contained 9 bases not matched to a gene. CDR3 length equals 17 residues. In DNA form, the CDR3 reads TGTGCCACCAGCAGAATGGGACAGGGGCTTTGGGCAGATACGCAGTATTTT. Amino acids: CATSRMGQGLWADTQYF.

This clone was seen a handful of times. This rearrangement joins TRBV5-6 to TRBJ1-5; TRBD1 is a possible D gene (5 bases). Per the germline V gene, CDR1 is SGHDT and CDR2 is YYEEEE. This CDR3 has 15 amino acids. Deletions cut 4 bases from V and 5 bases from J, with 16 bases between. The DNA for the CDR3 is TGTGCCAGCAGCCCACGGGGGGGAATAGATCAGCCCCAGCATTTT. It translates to CASSPRGGIDQPQHF.

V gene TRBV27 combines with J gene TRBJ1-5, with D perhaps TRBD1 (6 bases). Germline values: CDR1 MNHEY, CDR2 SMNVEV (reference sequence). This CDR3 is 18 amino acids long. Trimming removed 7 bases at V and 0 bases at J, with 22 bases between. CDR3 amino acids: CASTLERDIFYSNQPQHF. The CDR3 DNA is TGTGCCAGCACTCTAGAGCGGGACATCTTCTATAGCAATCAGCCCCAGCATTTT.

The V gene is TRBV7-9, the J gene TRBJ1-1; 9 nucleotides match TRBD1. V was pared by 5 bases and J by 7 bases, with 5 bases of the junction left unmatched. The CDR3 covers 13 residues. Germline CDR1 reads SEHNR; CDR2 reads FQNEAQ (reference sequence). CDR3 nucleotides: TGTGCCAGCAGCAGGGACAGGGTTGGTGAAGCTTTCTTT. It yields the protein CASSRDRVGEAFF.

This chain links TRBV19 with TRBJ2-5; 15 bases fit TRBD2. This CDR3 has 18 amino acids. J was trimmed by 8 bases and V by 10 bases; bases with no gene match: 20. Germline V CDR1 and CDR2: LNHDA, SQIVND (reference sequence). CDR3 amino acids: CATTAKGLAGGRRRTQYF. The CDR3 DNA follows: TGTGCCACCACGGCCAAAGGACTAGCGGGGGGGCGTCGACGAACCCAGTACTTC.

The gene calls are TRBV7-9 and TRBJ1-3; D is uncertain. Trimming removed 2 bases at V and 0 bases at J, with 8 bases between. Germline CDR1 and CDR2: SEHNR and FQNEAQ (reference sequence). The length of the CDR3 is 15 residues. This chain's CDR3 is CASSLKGSSGNTIYF. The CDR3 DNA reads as TGTGCCAGCAGCTTAAAAGGGAGCTCTGGAAACACCATATATTTT.

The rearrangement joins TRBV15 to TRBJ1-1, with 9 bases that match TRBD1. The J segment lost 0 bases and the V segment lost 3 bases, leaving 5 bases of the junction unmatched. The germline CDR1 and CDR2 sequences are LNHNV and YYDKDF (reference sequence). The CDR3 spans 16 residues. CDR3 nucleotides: TGTGCCACCAGCAGCGGGACAGGGCGGATGAACACTGAAGCTTTCTTT. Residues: CATSSGTGRMNTEAFF. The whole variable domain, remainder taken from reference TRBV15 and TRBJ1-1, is DAMVIQNPRYQVTQFGKPVTLSCSQTLNHNVMYWYQQKSSQAPKLLFHYYDKDFNNEADTPDNFQSRRPNTSFCFLDIRSPGLGDTAMYLCATSSGTGRMNTEAFFGQGTRLTVV.

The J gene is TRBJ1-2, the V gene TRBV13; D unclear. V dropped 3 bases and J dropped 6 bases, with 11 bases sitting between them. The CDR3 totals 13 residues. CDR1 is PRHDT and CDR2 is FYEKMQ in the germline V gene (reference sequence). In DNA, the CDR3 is TGTGCCAGCAGCTTGGAGGGCCCCCATGGCTACACCTTC. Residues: CASSLEGPHGYTF.

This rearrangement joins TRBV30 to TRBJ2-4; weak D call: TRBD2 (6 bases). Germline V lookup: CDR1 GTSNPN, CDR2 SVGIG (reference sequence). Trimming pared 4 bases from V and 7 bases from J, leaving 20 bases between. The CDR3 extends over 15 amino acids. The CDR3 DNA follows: TGTGCCTGGATGCCGGGGGATTCGATAATGAACATTCAGTACTTC. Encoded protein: CAWMPGDSIMNIQYF.

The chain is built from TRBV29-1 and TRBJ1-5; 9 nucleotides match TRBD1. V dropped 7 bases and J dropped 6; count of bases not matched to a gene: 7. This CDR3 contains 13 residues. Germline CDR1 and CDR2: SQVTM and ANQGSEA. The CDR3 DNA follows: TGCAGCGCCGTGACAGGGGGAGGTCAGCCCCAGCATTTT. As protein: CSAVTGGGQPQHF. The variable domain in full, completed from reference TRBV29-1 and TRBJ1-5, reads SAVISQKPSRDICQRGTSLTIQCQVDSQVTMMFWYRQQPGQSLTLIATANQGSEATYESGFVIDKFPISRPNLTFSTLTVSNMSPEDSSIYLCSAVTGGGQPQHFGDGTRLSIL.

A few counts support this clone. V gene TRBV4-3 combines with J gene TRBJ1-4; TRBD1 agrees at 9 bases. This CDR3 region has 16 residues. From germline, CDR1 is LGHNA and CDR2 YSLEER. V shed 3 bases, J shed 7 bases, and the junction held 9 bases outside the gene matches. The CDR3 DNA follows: TGCGCCAGCAGCCAGGCCCCCGGGACAGGGCCTGAAAAACTGTTTTTT. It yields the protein CASSQAPGTGPEKLFF.

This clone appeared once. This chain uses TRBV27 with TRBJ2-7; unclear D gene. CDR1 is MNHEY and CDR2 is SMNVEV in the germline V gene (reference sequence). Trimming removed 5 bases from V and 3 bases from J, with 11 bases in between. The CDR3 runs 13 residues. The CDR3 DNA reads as TGTGCCAGCAGTAGTCAGACAAGCTACGAGCAGTACTTC. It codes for CASSSQTSYEQYF.

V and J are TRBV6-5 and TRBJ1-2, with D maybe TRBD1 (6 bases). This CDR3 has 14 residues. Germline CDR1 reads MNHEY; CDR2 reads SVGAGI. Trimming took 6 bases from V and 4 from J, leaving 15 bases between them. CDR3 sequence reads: CASSPPGVGYGYTF. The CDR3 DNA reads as TGTGCCAGCAGCCCCCCAGGGGTTGGCTATGGCTACACCTTC.